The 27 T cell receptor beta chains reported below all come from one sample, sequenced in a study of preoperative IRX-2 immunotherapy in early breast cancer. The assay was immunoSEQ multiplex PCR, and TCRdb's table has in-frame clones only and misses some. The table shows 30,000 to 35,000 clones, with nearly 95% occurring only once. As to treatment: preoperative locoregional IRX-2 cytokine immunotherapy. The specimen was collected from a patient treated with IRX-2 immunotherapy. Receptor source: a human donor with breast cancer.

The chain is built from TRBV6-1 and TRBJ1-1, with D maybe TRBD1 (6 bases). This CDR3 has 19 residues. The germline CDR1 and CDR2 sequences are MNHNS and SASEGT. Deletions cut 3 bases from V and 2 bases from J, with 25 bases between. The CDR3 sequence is CASSDRGFLPGPSNTEAFF. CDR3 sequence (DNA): TGTGCCAGCAGTGACAGGGGCTTTCTCCCGGGACCGAGCAACACTGAAGCTTTCTTT.

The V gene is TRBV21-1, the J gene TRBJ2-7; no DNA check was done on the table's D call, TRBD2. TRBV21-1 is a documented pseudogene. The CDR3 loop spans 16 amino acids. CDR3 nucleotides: TGTGCCAGCAGCAAAGCGACGAGCGGGAGGAACTACGAGCAGTACTTC. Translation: CASSKATSGRNYEQYF.

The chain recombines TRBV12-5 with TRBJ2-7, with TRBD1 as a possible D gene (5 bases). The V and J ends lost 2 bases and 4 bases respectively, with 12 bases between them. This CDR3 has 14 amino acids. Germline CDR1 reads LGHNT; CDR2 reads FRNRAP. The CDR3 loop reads CASGLTPGKYEQYF. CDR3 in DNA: TGTGCTAGTGGTTTGACTCCAGGGAAATACGAGCAGTACTTC.

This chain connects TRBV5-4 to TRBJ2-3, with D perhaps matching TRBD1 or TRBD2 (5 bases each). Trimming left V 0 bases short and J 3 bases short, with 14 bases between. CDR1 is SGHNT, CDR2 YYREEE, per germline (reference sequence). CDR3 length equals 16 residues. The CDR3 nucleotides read TGTGCCAGCAGCTTGGGGGGGTCTGTTAGTACAGATACGCAGTATTTT. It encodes CASSLGGSVSTDTQYF. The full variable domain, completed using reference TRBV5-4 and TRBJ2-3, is ETGVTQSPTHLIKTRGQQVTLRCSSQSGHNTVSWYQQALGQGPQFIFQYYREEENGRGNFPPRFSGLQFPNYSSELNVNALELDDSALYLCASSLGGSVSTDTQYFGPGTRLTVL.

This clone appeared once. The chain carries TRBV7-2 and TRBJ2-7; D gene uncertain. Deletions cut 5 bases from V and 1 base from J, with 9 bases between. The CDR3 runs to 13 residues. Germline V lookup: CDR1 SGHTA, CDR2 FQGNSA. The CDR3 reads CASSAPPSYEQYF. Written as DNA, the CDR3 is TGTGCCAGCAGCGCTCCCCCATCCTACGAGCAGTACTTC.

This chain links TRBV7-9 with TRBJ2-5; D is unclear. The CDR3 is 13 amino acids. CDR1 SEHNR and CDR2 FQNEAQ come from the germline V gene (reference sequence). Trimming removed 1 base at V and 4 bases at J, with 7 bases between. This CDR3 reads CASSLGLGETQYF. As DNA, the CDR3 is TGTGCCAGCAGCTTAGGTCTGGGAGAGACCCAGTACTTC.

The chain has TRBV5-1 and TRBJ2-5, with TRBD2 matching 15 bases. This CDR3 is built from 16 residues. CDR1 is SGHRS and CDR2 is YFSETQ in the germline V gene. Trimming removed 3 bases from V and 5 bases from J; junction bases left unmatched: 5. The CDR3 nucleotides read TGCGCCAGCAGCTGGGGGACTAGCGGGAGGCGGGAGACCCAGTACTTC. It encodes CASSWGTSGRRETQYF.

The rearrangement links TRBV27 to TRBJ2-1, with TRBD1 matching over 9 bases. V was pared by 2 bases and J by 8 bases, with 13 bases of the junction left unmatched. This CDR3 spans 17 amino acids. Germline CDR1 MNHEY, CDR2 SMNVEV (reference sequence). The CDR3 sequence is CASSLGTAGTGRDEQFF. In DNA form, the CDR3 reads TGTGCCAGCAGTTTAGGCACAGCCGGGACAGGGCGCGATGAGCAGTTCTTC.

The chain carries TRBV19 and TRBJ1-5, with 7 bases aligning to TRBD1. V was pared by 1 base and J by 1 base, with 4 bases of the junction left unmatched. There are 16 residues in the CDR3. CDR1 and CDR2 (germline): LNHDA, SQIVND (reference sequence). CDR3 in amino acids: CASSIGTGRSNQPQHF. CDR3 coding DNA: TGTGCCAGTAGTATAGGGACAGGTAGAAGCAATCAGCCCCAGCATTTT.

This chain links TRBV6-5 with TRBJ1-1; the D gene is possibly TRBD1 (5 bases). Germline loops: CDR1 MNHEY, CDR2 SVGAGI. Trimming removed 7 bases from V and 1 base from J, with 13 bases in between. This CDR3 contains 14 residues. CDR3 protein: CASTQDTANTEAFF. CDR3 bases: TGTGCCAGCACCCAGGACACCGCGAACACTGAAGCTTTCTTT.

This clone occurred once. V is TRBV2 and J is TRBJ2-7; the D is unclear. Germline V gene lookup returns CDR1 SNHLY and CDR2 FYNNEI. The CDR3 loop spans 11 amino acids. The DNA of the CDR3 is TGTGCGACTGGCGGAGACTACGAGCAGTACTTC. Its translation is CATGGDYEQYF.

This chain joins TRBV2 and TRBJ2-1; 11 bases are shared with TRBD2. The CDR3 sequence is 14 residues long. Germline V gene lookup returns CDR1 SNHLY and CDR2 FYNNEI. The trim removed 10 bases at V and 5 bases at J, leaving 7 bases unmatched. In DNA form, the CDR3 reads TGTGCCACCCGCGGGACTAGCGGACACAATGAGCAGTTCTTC. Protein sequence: CATRGTSGHNEQFF.

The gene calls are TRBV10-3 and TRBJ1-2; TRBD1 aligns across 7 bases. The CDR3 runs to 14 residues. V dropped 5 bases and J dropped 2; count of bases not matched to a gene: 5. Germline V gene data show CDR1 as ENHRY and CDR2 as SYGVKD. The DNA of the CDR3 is TGTGCCATCAGTTCGGGACAGACAAACTATGGCTACACCTTC. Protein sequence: CAISSGQTNYGYTF.

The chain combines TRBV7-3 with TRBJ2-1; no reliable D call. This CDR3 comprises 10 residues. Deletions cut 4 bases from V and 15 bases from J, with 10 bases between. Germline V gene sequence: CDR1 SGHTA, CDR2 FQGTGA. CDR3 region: CASSSLQTFF. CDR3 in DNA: TGTGCCAGCAGCTCACTACAAACGTTCTTC.

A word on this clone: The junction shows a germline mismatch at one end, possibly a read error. The chain's CDR3 is CASSFGYGRGKTGELFF. In nucleotides, the CDR3 is TGTGCTAGCAGCTTTGGTTACGGCAGGGGGAAAACCGGGGAGCTGTTTTTT. The chain uses TRBV7-7 and TRBJ2-2, with TRBD1 matching 7 bases. Germline CDR1 reads SSHAT; CDR2 reads FNYEAQ (reference sequence). The CDR3 covers 17 residues.

The DNA for the CDR3 is TGTGCCAGCAGTGATCAATCCCTAGCGGGAGGGCCATACAATGAGCAGTTCTTC. It codes for CASSDQSLAGGPYNEQFF. This rearrangement joins TRBV2 to TRBJ2-1, with 12 bases matching TRBD2. Germline V gives CDR1 SNHLY, CDR2 FYNNEI. CDR3 length: 18 amino acids. V lost 3 bases to trimming and J lost 4 bases; unmatched junction nucleotides: 10.

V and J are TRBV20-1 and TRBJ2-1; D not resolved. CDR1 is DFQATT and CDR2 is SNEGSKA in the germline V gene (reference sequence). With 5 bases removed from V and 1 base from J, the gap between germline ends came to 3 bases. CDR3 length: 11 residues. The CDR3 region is CSASSYNEQFF. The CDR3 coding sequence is TGCAGTGCTTCGTCCTACAATGAGCAGTTCTTC.

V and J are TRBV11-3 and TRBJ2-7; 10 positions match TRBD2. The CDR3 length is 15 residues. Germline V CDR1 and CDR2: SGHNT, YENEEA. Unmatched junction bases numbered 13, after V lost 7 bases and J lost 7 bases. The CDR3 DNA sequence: TGTGCCAGCAAAGGTAGCGGGAGGAATCGAGGAGAGCAGTACTTC. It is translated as CASKGSGRNRGEQYF.

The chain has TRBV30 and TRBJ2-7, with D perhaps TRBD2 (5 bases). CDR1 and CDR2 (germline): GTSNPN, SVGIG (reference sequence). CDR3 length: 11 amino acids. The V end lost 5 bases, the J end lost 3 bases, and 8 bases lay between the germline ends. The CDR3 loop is CAWDRDYEQYF. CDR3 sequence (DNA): TGTGCCTGGGACCGGGACTACGAGCAGTACTTC.

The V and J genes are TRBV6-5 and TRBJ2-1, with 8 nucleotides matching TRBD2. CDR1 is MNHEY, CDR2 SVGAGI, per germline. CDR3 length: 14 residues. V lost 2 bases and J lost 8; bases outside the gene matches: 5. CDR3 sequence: CASSYRGGRDEQFF. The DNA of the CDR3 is TGTGCCAGCAGTTACCGGGGGGGGCGCGATGAGCAGTTCTTC.

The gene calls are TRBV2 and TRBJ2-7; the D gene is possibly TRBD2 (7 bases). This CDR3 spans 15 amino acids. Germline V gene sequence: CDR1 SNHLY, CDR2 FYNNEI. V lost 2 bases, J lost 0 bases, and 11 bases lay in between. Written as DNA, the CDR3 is TGTGCCAGCAGTGAAAGGGGGGGATACTCCTACGAGCAGTACTTC. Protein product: CASSERGGYSYEQYF.

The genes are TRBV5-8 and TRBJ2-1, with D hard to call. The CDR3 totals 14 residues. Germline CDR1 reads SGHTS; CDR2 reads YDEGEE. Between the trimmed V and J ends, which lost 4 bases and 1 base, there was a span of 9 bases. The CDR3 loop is CASSTDTSYNEQFF. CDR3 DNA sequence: TGTGCCAGCAGCACTGACACGTCCTACAATGAGCAGTTCTTC.

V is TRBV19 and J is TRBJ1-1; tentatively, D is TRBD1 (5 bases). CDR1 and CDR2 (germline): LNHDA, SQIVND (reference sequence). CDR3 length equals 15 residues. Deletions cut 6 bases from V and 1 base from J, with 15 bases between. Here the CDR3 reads CASRIPAGKNTEAFF. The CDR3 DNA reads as TGTGCCAGTAGGATCCCAGCAGGGAAGAACACTGAAGCTTTCTTT.

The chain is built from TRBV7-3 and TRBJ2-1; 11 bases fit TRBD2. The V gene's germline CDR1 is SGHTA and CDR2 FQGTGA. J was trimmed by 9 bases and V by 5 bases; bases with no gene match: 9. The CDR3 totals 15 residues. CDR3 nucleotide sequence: TGTGCCAGCAGCCTGCGGGTTAGCGGGAGGGGTGAGCAGTTCTTC. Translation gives CASSLRVSGRGEQFF.

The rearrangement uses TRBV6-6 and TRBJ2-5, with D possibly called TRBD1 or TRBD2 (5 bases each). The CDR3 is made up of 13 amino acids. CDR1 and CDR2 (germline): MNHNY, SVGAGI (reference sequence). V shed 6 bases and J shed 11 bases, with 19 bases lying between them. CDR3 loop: CASRGGGVGEQYF. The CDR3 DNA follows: TGTGCCAGCAGAGGCGGAGGAGTAGGGGAGCAGTACTTC.

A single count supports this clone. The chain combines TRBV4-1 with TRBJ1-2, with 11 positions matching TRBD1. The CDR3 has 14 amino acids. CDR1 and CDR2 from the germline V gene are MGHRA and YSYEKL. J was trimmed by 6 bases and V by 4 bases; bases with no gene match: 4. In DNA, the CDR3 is TGCGCCAGCAGCCCGGGACAGGGGGTAAATGGCTACACCTTC. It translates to CASSPGQGVNGYTF.

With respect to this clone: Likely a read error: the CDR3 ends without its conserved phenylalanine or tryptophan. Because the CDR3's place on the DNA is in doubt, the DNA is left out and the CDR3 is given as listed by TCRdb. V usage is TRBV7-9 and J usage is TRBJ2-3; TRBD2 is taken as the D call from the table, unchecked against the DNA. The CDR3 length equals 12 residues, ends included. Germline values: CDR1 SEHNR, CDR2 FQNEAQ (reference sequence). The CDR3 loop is CASSSGTSGWGS.